A selection of T cell receptor beta chains follows, all from one sample in a study of blood T cell repertoires in COVID-19. The repertoire was sequenced with immunoSEQ multiplex PCR; TCRdb's copy has only in-frame clones and lacks some. The profile covers 200,000 or so clones, with about 88% appearing a single time and about 2.4% taken by the ten largest. Input material: PBMCs or T cells enriched from blood (not recorded which). The receptors derive from a woman aged 25 to 45 who had recovered from COVID-19. CDR3s include the opening cysteine and the closing phenylalanine or tryptophan. The D gene is left open where the match is weak. Rows may omit the clone size; those that give it use once, few, many or a size class.

D gene,V gene,clone size,J gene,CDR3 DNA,CDR3 protein
TRBD1,TRBV6-6,NA,TRBJ1-1,TGTGCCAGCACCACCCCGAGGGGGCCAACCTGGGAAGCTTTCTTT,CASTTPRGPTWEAFF
NA,TRBV5-4,NA,TRBJ1-6,TGTGCCAGCAGCTTGGCATCCGGGAATTCACCCCTCCACTTT,CASSLASGNSPLHF
NA,TRBV18,NA,TRBJ1-1,TGTGCCAGCTCACCGGTGGGGGGGGACACTGAAGCTTTCTTT,CASSPVGGDTEAFF
TRBD2,TRBV2,NA,TRBJ2-5,TGTGCCAGCAGGGAAGCGGGGCAGTACCAAGAGACCCAGTACTTC,CASREAGQYQETQYF
TRBD2,TRBV9,NA,TRBJ2-1,TGTGCCAGCAGCGTAGCAGCGGGGGTCTACAATGAGCAGTTCTTC,CASSVAAGVYNEQFF
TRBD1,TRBV7-3,few,TRBJ2-1,TGTGCCAGCAGCTATGGGGGACAGGGTCAGTTCTTC,CASSYGGQGQFF
NA,TRBV4-3,NA,TRBJ2-6,TGCGCCAGCAGCCAAGCGTTTTCCTCTGGGGCCAACGTCCTGACTTTC,CASSQAFSSGANVLTF
NA,TRBV7-6,NA,TRBJ2-1,TGTGCCAGCAGCCCAGTCCCCTACAATGAGCAGTTCTTC,CASSPVPYNEQFF
TRBD1,TRBV4-2,NA,TRBJ1-1,TGTGCCAGCAGCCAAGATCACAGGGGCACTGAAGCTTTCTTT,CASSQDHRGTEAFF
NA,TRBV5-1,NA,TRBJ2-1,TGCGCCAGCAGCTCAACTAATGAGCAGTTCTTC,CASSSTNEQFF
TRBD1,TRBV3-1/TRBV3-2,NA,TRBJ1-3,TGTGCCAGCAGCCAAGGTGCGGGACAGGGGGTTCGGTCTGGAAACACCATATATTTT,CASSQGAGQGVRSGNTIYF
TRBD1,TRBV7-9,NA,TRBJ1-6,TGTGCCAGCAGCTCAGCCGGGACAGACAATTCACCCCTCCACTTT,CASSSAGTDNSPLHF
TRBD1,TRBV2,NA,TRBJ2-5,TGTGCCAGCACCCGGACAGGGGAGACCCAGTACTTC,CASTRTGETQYF
TRBD2,TRBV9,NA,TRBJ2-1,TGTGCCAGCAGCCAGCGAAGCGGGGGGGCTTATGAGCAGTTCTTC,CASSQRSGGAYEQFF
TRBD1,TRBV6-2/TRBV6-3,NA,TRBJ1-5,TGTGCCAGCAGTTACGGGCAGGGGGCGCGAGCAGGGGATCAGCCCCAGCATTTT,CASSYGQGARAGDQPQHF
NA,TRBV5-1,NA,TRBJ1-1,TGCGCCAGCAGCTTGGGGGGAGCCCTGAACACTGAAGCTTTCTTT,CASSLGGALNTEAFF
TRBD2,TRBV29-1,NA,TRBJ2-3,TGCAGCGTTGCCTACATAGGGGGTAACCCGGGACTAGCGGGGGGGCCTCGCACAGATACGCAGTATTTT,CSVAYIGGNPGLAGGPRTDTQYF
NA,TRBV9,NA,TRBJ2-2,TGTGCCAGCAGCGTAGCTATCGGCGGCACCGGGGAGCTGTTTTTT,CASSVAIGGTGELFF
TRBD1,TRBV9,NA,TRBJ1-6,TGTGCCAGCAGCGCCCGGGACAGTTCACCCCTCCACTTT,CASSARDSSPLHF
NA,TRBV7-8,few,TRBJ2-1,TGTGCCAGCAGAAAAGACTACCTCTCGGGGTCCTACAATGAGCAGTTCTTC,CASRKDYLSGSYNEQFF
TRBD1,TRBV29-1,NA,TRBJ1-2,TGCAGCGTCGGACAGGGCTATGGCTACACCTTC,CSVGQGYGYTF
NA,TRBV6-2/TRBV6-3,NA,TRBJ1-1,TGTGCCAGCAGTTATAATCGGGGGACTGAAGCTTTCTTT,CASSYNRGTEAFF
NA,TRBV4-1,NA,TRBJ1-4,TGCGCCAGCAGCCAAGAAAGAGGGATCGGTGAAAAACTGTTTTTT,CASSQERGIGEKLFF
NA,TRBV7-6,NA,TRBJ2-2,TGTGCCAGCAGCCCCCTGACGGGAAACACCGGGGAGCTGTTTTTT,CASSPLTGNTGELFF
TRBD1,TRBV7-8,NA,TRBJ2-7,TGTGCCAGCAGCCGAGGGGACAGTTCCCATTCCTACGAGCAGTACTTC,CASSRGDSSHSYEQYF
TRBD2,TRBV5-6,NA,TRBJ2-3,TGTGCCAGCAGCCTCCTAGCGGGGGGGACAGATACGCAGTATTTT,CASSLLAGGTDTQYF
NA,TRBV7-9,NA,TRBJ1-2,TGTGCCAGCAGCTTAGGAGACCACCCCCGGGACTATGGCTACACCTTC,CASSLGDHPRDYGYTF
TRBD1,TRBV24-1,NA,TRBJ1-5,TGTGCCCCAGGGGGGAATCAGCCCCAGCATTTT,CAPGGNQPQHF
NA,TRBV15,NA,TRBJ1-4,TGTGCCACCCAGGACAGTCCGGGGCATGAAAAACTGTTTTTT,CATQDSPGHEKLFF
NA,TRBV6-5,NA,TRBJ1-1,TGTGCCAGTAAGTTAGACAGGAGTAACACTGAAGCTTTCTTT,CASKLDRSNTEAFF
NA,TRBV4-3,NA,TRBJ1-6,TGCGCCAGCAGCCAAGCCAGGGTCGGTTCACCCCTCCACTTT,CASSQARVGSPLHF
NA,TRBV7-9,once,TRBJ2-3,TGTGCCAGCAACGCGGCCGGACAGAGCACAGATACGCAGTATTTT,CASNAAGQSTDTQYF
NA,TRBV3-1/TRBV3-2,NA,TRBJ2-3,TGTGCCAGCAGCCAATCCTTTGCGCGGGGCGAGACCTCTAGCACAGATACGCAGTATTTT,CASSQSFARGETSSTDTQYF
NA,TRBV18,NA,TRBJ2-3,TGTGCCAGCTCTCCTATAGGGGGTAGCACAGATACGCAGTATTTT,CASSPIGGSTDTQYF
TRBD1,TRBV4-2,NA,TRBJ2-5,TGTGCCAGCAGCCAAGAAGGGGGACAGACCCAAGAGACCCAGTACTTC,CASSQEGGQTQETQYF
NA,TRBV5-5,NA,TRBJ1-3,TGTGCCAGCAGCCTGGACCAGGCTGGAAACACCATATATTTT,CASSLDQAGNTIYF
NA,TRBV19,NA,TRBJ1-4,TGTGCCAGTAGTAACCTACGACAGCTGGCCACAACTAATGAAAAACTGTTTTTT,CASSNLRQLATTNEKLFF
TRBD2,TRBV5-4,NA,TRBJ2-5,TGTGCCAGCAGCATAGGACTAGCGGGGGGGGAGACCCAGTACTTC,CASSIGLAGGETQYF
NA,TRBV12-2,NA,TRBJ2-3,TGTGCAAGTCGCTTAGAGCCAGCGGGGGTCACAGATACGCAGTATTTT,CASRLEPAGVTDTQYF
NA,TRBV15,NA,TRBJ2-1,TGTGCCACCAGCTCTCAGTATGGCTGGGAGGAGCAGTTCTTC,CATSSQYGWEEQFF
TRBD1,TRBV19,NA,TRBJ1-2,TGTGCCAGTAGTATCCCCGGGACAGGAGTTTTCTATGGCTACACCTTC,CASSIPGTGVFYGYTF
NA,TRBV7-3,NA,TRBJ2-1,TGTGCCAGCAGCTTAAATGGGCGGGGGCTATACAATGAGCAGTTCTTC,CASSLNGRGLYNEQFF
NA,TRBV4-3,NA,TRBJ1-2,TGCGCCAGCAGCCAAGAGAGGGGGACGGCGAACTATGGCTACACCTTC,CASSQERGTANYGYTF
TRBD2,TRBV12-5,NA,TRBJ2-7,TGTGCTAGTGGTTTGGTGGTAGCGGGGGGTACCATCGGCGAGCAGTACTTC,CASGLVVAGGTIGEQYF
TRBD2,TRBV4-2,NA,TRBJ2-1,TGTGCCAGCAGCCAAGGGCCAGCGGGGGGGCCGAATGAGCAGTTCTTC,CASSQGPAGGPNEQFF
NA,TRBV9,few,TRBJ1-2,TGTGCCAGCAGCGTAGGGATAGGGGTGGGCTATGGCTACACCTTC,CASSVGIGVGYGYTF
NA,TRBV27,NA,TRBJ2-2,TGTGCCAGCAGTTTAGGGGGCCCCGGGGAGCTGTTTTTT,CASSLGGPGELFF
TRBD2,TRBV9,once,TRBJ2-5,TGTGCCAGCAGCGCTACTAGCGCAGTTGAGACCCAGTACTTC,CASSATSAVETQYF
NA,TRBV11-2,once,TRBJ2-1,TGTGCCAGCAGCTCCCGGGACTCTTACAATGAGCAGTTCTTC,CASSSRDSYNEQFF
NA,TRBV14,NA,TRBJ1-6,TGTGCCAGCAGCCAAGAACGAGGTTCACCCCTCCACTTT,CASSQERGSPLHF